The 12 T cell receptor beta chains below were found in one sample sequenced in a study of beta chain features in type 1 diabetes. Since all of the isolated RNA was reverse transcribed, expressed TCRB transcripts were what got sequenced. Libraries were prepared by immunoSEQ multiplex PCR; TCRdb keeps only in-frame clonotypes and omits some of them. The repertoire holds some 60,000 clones, with 59% as singletons. Sequencing was performed on Tregs from blood. The receptors here all came from a woman younger than 35 in good health.

This clone appeared a few times. V and J are TRBV7-2 and TRBJ2-1, with 11 bases lining up with TRBD2. CDR1 is SGHTA and CDR2 is FQGNSA in the germline V gene. The CDR3 is 15 amino acids. V lost 1 base to trimming and J lost 6 bases; unmatched junction nucleotides: 2. CDR3 region: CASSLGLAGPNEQFF. CDR3 DNA sequence: TGTGCCAGCAGCTTAGGACTAGCGGGGCCCAATGAGCAGTTCTTC. Full variable domain (missing parts from reference TRBV7-2 and TRBJ2-1): GAGVSQSPSNKVTEKGKDVELRCDPISGHTALYWYRQSLGQGLEFLIYFQGNSAPDKSGLPSDRFSAERTGGSVSTLTIQRTQQEDSAVYLCASSLGLAGPNEQFFGPGTRLTVL.

The J gene is TRBJ1-1, the V gene TRBV19; no clear D. Deletions cut 6 bases from V and 9 bases from J, with 14 bases between. The germline gives CDR1 LNHDA, CDR2 SQIVND (reference sequence). The CDR3 is 12 amino acids. The CDR3 bases are TGTGCCAGTAGACCCGCGGGAGGGCAAGCTTTCTTT. The encoded protein is CASRPAGGQAFF.

This sequence joins TRBV11-1 and TRBJ2-7; D is unresolved. In germline, CDR1 is SGHAT, CDR2 FQDESV (reference sequence). Trimming shortened V by 4 bases and J by 1 base, and 11 bases separated the two germline ends. The CDR3 contains 14 residues. As DNA, the CDR3 is TGTGCCAGCAGCTCTACCGGGTCATCCTACGAGCAGTACTTC. Translating gives CASSSTGSSYEQYF.

The rearrangement joins TRBV7-2 to TRBJ2-7, with 7 bases aligning to TRBD1. Looked up from germline, CDR1 is SGHTA and CDR2 is FQGNSA. The CDR3 is 16 amino acids. V lost 4 bases and J lost 2; bases outside the gene matches: 11. The CDR3 DNA is TGTGCCAGCAGCTCTAAGGGACAGCTGATGACCTACGAGCAGTACTTC. Translated, it gives CASSSKGQLMTYEQYF. The whole variable domain, remainder taken from reference TRBV7-2 and TRBJ2-7, is GAGVSQSPSNKVTEKGKDVELRCDPISGHTALYWYRQSLGQGLEFLIYFQGNSAPDKSGLPSDRFSAERTGGSVSTLTIQRTQQEDSAVYLCASSSKGQLMTYEQYFGPGTRLTVT.

This sequence joins TRBV6-5 and TRBJ2-7, with 12 nucleotides matching TRBD1. Germline V CDR1 and CDR2: MNHEY, SVGAGI. V dropped 5 bases and J dropped 3; count of bases not matched to a gene: 2. This CDR3 spans 14 amino acids. The CDR3 coding sequence is TGTGCCAGCAGTGGGACAGGGGGCTACTACGAGCAGTACTTC. Translating it yields CASSGTGGYYEQYF.

This chain links TRBV18 with TRBJ1-1; 7 nucleotides align to TRBD1. From germline, CDR1 is KGHSH and CDR2 LQKENI. V lost 5 bases, J lost 5 bases, and 2 bases stayed unmatched. The CDR3 contains 12 residues. CDR3 bases: TGTGCCAGCTCAATACAGGGGACTGAAGCTTTCTTT. Protein: CASSIQGTEAFF.

This clone was counted a few times. The chain is built from TRBV6-6 and TRBJ2-1, with D perhaps TRBD2 (5 bases). The germline V gene encodes CDR1 MNHNY and CDR2 SVGAGI (reference sequence). The CDR3 covers 13 residues. Trimming stripped 5 bases from V and 7 bases from J, with 12 bases between. The CDR3 bases are TGTGCCAGCAGTAATGAGAGGGCGAATGAGCAGTTCTTC. Protein sequence: CASSNERANEQFF.

The chain uses TRBV7-8 and TRBJ1-1; 9 nucleotides agree with TRBD1. CDR1 is SGHVS and CDR2 is FQNEAQ in the germline V gene. J lost 9 bases, V lost 1 base, and 3 bases had no gene match. The length of the CDR3 is 13 residues. This CDR3 is CASSLGGTGQAFF. In nucleotides, the CDR3 is TGTGCCAGCAGCTTAGGGGGGACAGGGCAAGCTTTCTTT.

V and J are TRBV6-1 and TRBJ1-5; D not certain. The CDR3 totals 13 residues. V was trimmed by 4 bases and J by 4 bases, leaving 8 bases between them. Germline CDR1 reads MNHNS; CDR2 reads SASEGT. CDR3 sequence: CASSAERNQPQHF. The CDR3 coding sequence is TGTGCCAGCAGTGCAGAAAGAAATCAGCCCCAGCATTTT.

The V call is TRBV27, the J call TRBJ2-3; no firm D call. CDR1 and CDR2 from the germline V gene are MNHEY and SMNVEV (reference sequence). CDR3 length: 15 amino acids. The ends were cut back, 3 bases at V and 2 bases at J, with 12 bases in the middle. As DNA, the CDR3 is TGTGCCAGCAGTTTCTTCGATGGAGCCACAGATACGCAGTATTTT. Its protein product is CASSFFDGATDTQYF.

The V and J genes are TRBV29-1 and TRBJ2-5, with D perhaps TRBD2 (6 bases). The CDR3 has 12 amino acids. The V gene's germline CDR1 is SQVTM and CDR2 ANQGSEA. V was shortened by 4 bases and J by 5 bases, with 11 bases between the two germline ends. The CDR3 reads CSVVGGAETQYF. DNA for the CDR3: TGCAGCGTTGTGGGCGGGGCGGAGACCCAGTACTTC.

J is TRBJ1-1 and V is TRBV19; D is uncertain. V lost 3 bases, J lost 1 base, and 9 bases lay in between. The CDR3 length is 14 residues. The germline CDR1 and CDR2 sequences are LNHDA and SQIVND (reference sequence). The CDR3 region has the DNA TGTGCCAGTAGTATTGAGTTCCGGAACACTGAAGCTTTCTTT. Translated, it gives CASSIEFRNTEAFF.